This T cell receptor (beta chain) was observed in a study of T cells in Graves' hyperthyroidism and ophthalmopathy. This CDR3 is 14 amino acids long. Trimming pared 5 bases from V and 2 bases from J, leaving 14 bases between. Germline V gene lookup returns CDR1 SQVTM and CDR2 ANQGSEA. RNA transcripts were the template for amplifying TCR beta CDR3 regions. Primed by the HTBI set, a first-round RT-PCR was run on the TCR CDR3. Via MiXCR, TCRdb re-called the multiplex PCR reads, giving one row per CDR3 protein. The sample holds about 600,000 distinct CDR3 sequences, 16% seen once. The origin of this receptor is a middle-aged woman with Graves' ophthalmopathy. V usage is TRBV29-1 and J usage is TRBJ2-3; possibly TRBD1 for D (7 bases). Sequencing used blood. The CDR3 loop is CSVHDREVTDTQYF. The DNA for the CDR3 is TGCAGCGTTCACGACAGGGAGGTCACAGATACGCAGTATTTT.